The T cell receptor beta chain described here comes from a study of shared clonotypes between healthy human individuals. V lost 1 base and J lost 2, with 12 bases in between. The CDR3 loop spans 16 amino acids. The germline V gene has CDR1 MDHEN and CDR2 SYDVKM. The naive CD8 subset, CD45RO-negative cells positively selected for CCR7, excluded terminally differentiated effector memory CD45RA+ cells. Sorted-subset replicate PCR reactions were performed with roughly 200 ng DNA, corresponding to tens of thousands of T cell genomes. Measured with immunoSEQ multiplex PCR; TCRdb has only the in-frame clones, and not every one. The table shows around 2.1 million clones, with under 95% occurring only once.

The J gene is TRBJ2-1, the V gene TRBV28; no definite D call. The clonotype comes from a young man in good health. Some clones in this sample may be carry-over from other donors' samples. The sample comprised naive CD8+ T cells from PBMCs. Written as DNA, the CDR3 is TGTGCCAGCAGTTTATTGAGGCGGTCGACCTACAATGAGCAGTTCTTC. It is translated as CASSLLRRSTYNEQFF.